This T cell receptor (beta chain) was sequenced in a study of cytomegalovirus exposure and HLA in healthy donors. The overall study: The early release's HLA-typed donors yielded some 85 million unique TCRs.

The PCR ran on 60 Vbeta and 13 Jbeta primers. Sequencing used immunoSEQ multiplex PCR; TCRdb keeps in-frame clones, though not all of them. The table lists approximately 60,000 clones, 65% to 85% of them singletons. Study results and limitations: There were a few CMV-associated chains whose specificity for CMV antigens was confirmed in vitro. TCR beta chains numbering 164 were designated cytomegalovirus-associated.

The donors were healthy bone marrow donors. The CDR3 has 15 amino acids. Germline values: CDR1 LNHNV, CDR2 YYDKDF (reference sequence). Deletions cut 0 bases from V and 6 bases from J, with 12 bases between. Of note for this clone: Its antigen is still unknown.

The receptor was derived from a man aged 25 to 40 in good health and CMV-seronegative. Sequences were obtained from PBMCs. The chain joins TRBV15 to TRBJ1-5, with D perhaps matching TRBD1 (6 bases). CDR3 coding DNA: TGTGCCACCAGCAGAGACCCAGGGGAGGGTCAGCCCCAGCATTTT. Protein: CATSRDPGEGQPQHF. Variable domain in full (rest from reference TRBV15 and TRBJ1-5): DAMVIQNPRYQVTQFGKPVTLSCSQTLNHNVMYWYQQKSSQAPKLLFHYYDKDFNNEADTPDNFQSRRPNTSFCFLDIRSPGLGDTAMYLCATSRDPGEGQPQHFGDGTRLSIL.